This TCR beta chain was retrieved from a study of CD8+CD57+ T cells in acquired aplastic anemia. V shed 8 bases, J shed 5 bases, and the junction held 15 bases outside the gene matches. CDR1 SEHNR and CDR2 FQNEAQ come from the germline V gene (reference sequence). This CDR3 comprises 15 residues. Study findings and constraints: CD8+ Simpson's diversity showed no significant patient-control difference.

Genomic DNA provided the template from which TCR beta VDJ and CDR3 profiles were obtained. TCRdb re-analysed the reads in MiXCR, keeping a single row per CDR3 protein. The sample has under 350,000 distinct CDR3 sequences; roughly 61% are singletons. This clonotype is a singleton in its sample. The antigen is not known. An expansion of CD8+CD57+ cells by flow cytometry had been shown in patients chosen for sequencing. The sample comprised sorted CD4+, CD8+, or CD8+CD57+ T cells (not recorded which) from PBMCs. The receptor's source is a human donor with aplastic anemia. V usage is TRBV7-9 and J usage is TRBJ2-7; the match to TRBD2 covers 7 bases. For the CDR3, the DNA is TGTGCCAGCGGCCCCGGACTAGAACGGGTGGACGAGCAGTACTTC. Protein product: CASGPGLERVDEQYF.